Each of the 10 T cell receptor beta chains below was sequenced from the same sample in a study of T cells after yellow fever vaccination (dated by TCRdb to 2018 to 2020). To prepare the library, 5' RACE was applied. Sequencing instrument: Illumina HiSeq 2500. The raw public reads went through TCRdb reprocessing: fastp at Q25, MiXCR clone calling, in-frame beta chains kept. Here each entry gathers all rows of one CDR3 protein and keeps the most common genes and DNA. This sample comprises 500,000 to 650,000 distinct CDR3 sequences, around 17% of them detected only once. Of the sample, about 18% falls within the top ten clones. The sample's treatment or condition label, in plain terms: live attenuated yellow fever vaccine strain. Sequences were derived from PBMCs, sampled less than 6 days after the first yellow fever vaccination. All receptors come from a man in his late teens or twenties who received the YFV17D yellow fever vaccine.

A few counts support this clonotype. The genes are TRBV2 and TRBJ2-3; 7 bases agree with TRBD1. Germline assignment: CDR1 SNHLY and CDR2 FYNNEI. The V and J ends lost 10 bases and 0 bases, in that order; junction bases with no gene match: 7. The CDR3 loop spans 14 amino acids. This chain's CDR3 is CAIRTGHSTDTQYF. CDR3 DNA sequence: TGTGCCATACGGACAGGCCATAGCACAGATACGCAGTATTTT.

CDR3 protein: CASRSGPVGNKQYF. CDR3 coding DNA: TGTGCCAGCAGATCGGGACCGGTTGGTAACAAGCAGTACTTC. The chain joins TRBV6-1 to TRBJ2-7; perhaps D is TRBD1 or TRBD2 (5 bases each). CDR3 size: 14 residues. Trimming left V 6 bases short and J 8 bases short, with 20 bases between. In germline, CDR1 is MNHNS, CDR2 SASEGT.

This clonotype was observed a few times. The gene calls are TRBV28 and TRBJ1-2; D call uncertain. Trimming removed 5 bases from V and 1 base from J, with 17 bases in between. CDR1 MDHEN and CDR2 SYDVKM come from the germline V gene. The CDR3 covers 16 residues. CDR3 nucleotides: TGTGCCAGCAGTCCACCCCCCCTACAGAATAACTATGGCTACACCTTC. Amino acids: CASSPPPLQNNYGYTF.

This chain links TRBV6-5 with TRBJ1-5; D is undetermined. This CDR3 has 13 amino acids. The germline V gene has CDR1 MNHEY and CDR2 SVGAGI. Deletions cut 2 bases from V and 4 bases from J, with 6 bases between. This CDR3 reads CASSYGANQPQHF. The DNA for the CDR3 is TGTGCCAGCAGTTACGGCGCGAATCAGCCCCAGCATTTT.

About this clonotype itself: The junction departs from the called germline gene at one end, perhaps through a read error. This chain joins TRBV7-9 and TRBJ2-7, with D maybe TRBD2 (6 bases). Germline loops: CDR1 SEHNR, CDR2 FQNEAQ (reference sequence). The CDR3 is made up of 12 amino acids. The CDR3: CASSLGGTLPSF. The CDR3 DNA sequence: TGTGCCAGCAGCCTTGGCGGGACCCTACCGTCTTTC.

CDR3 region: CASSQLAPSGQGTDTQYF. The CDR3 region has the DNA TGTGCCAGCAGCCAACTAGCCCCGTCGGGACAGGGGACAGATACGCAGTATTTT. The V and J genes are TRBV4-2 and TRBJ2-3, with 10 nucleotides matching TRBD1. Trimming cost V 2 bases and J 3 bases; bases outside gene matches: 11. CDR1 and CDR2 from the germline V gene are LGHNA and YNFKEQ. This CDR3 is built from 18 residues.

V gene TRBV5-1 combines with J gene TRBJ1-1; 7 positions match TRBD1. Germline assignment: CDR1 SGHRS and CDR2 YFSETQ. J lost 1 base, V lost 4 bases, and 7 bases had no gene match. The CDR3 consists of 15 residues. The CDR3 bases are TGCGCCAGCAGCATTTCGACAGGGCAGAACACTGAAGCTTTCTTT. Amino acids: CASSISTGQNTEAFF.

This clonotype has just a few counts. The rearrangement uses TRBV7-2 and TRBJ2-5; 8 positions match TRBD2. J was trimmed by 2 bases and V by 3 bases; bases with no gene match: 5. Germline V gene sequence: CDR1 SGHTA, CDR2 FQGNSA. The length of the CDR3 is 15 residues. The CDR3: CASSFQRGKQETQYF. The CDR3 nucleotides read TGTGCCAGCAGCTTTCAGCGGGGGAAACAAGAGACCCAGTACTTC. The full variable domain, rest sourced from reference TRBV7-2 and TRBJ2-5, is GAGVSQSPSNKVTEKGKDVELRCDPISGHTALYWYRQSLGQGLEFLIYFQGNSAPDKSGLPSDRFSAERTGGSVSTLTIQRTQQEDSAVYLCASSFQRGKQETQYFGPGTRLLVL.

This clonotype was detected ten times or more. In nucleotides, the CDR3 is TGTGCCACCAGTCCCACTCTCCCAGGATGGGACACCGGGGAGCTGTTTTTT. It specifies CATSPTLPGWDTGELFF. V is TRBV15 and J is TRBJ2-2, with D unresolved. Germline V gene sequence: CDR1 LNHNV, CDR2 YYDKDF (reference sequence). The germline V and J ends were trimmed by 6 bases and 3 bases, with 20 bases remaining between them. The CDR3 has 17 residues. Full variable domain (outside the CDR3, taken from reference TRBV15 and TRBJ2-2): DAMVIQNPRYQVTQFGKPVTLSCSQTLNHNVMYWYQQKSSQAPKLLFHYYDKDFNNEADTPDNFQSRRPNTSFCFLDIRSPGLGDTAMYLCATSPTLPGWDTGELFFGEGSRLTVL.

V is TRBV20-1 and J is TRBJ1-3, with TRBD1 identical over 8 bases. Germline values: CDR1 DFQATT, CDR2 SNEGSKA (reference sequence). The CDR3 is 15 residues long. The V gene end was trimmed by 5 bases and the J gene end by 1 base; junction bases not matched to a gene: 7. The CDR3 DNA sequence: TGCAGTGCTGCGGACAGGGAGGCGTCTGGAAACACCATATATTTT. Protein: CSAADREASGNTIYF.